This T cell receptor beta chain appears in the sequencing data of a study of cytomegalovirus exposure and HLA in healthy donors listed by TCRdb under 2017. General notes on the study: An earlier analysis of some 550 of the donors reported approximately 290 Gb of sequence data and some 120 million unique TCR beta sequences from some 180 million T cells. To study patterns of TCR occurrence, a later analysis re-analyzed previously published TCR beta repertoires from just over 650 donors and added high-resolution HLA genotyping. The genetic ancestry cluster associated with self-reported Caucasian donors included about four fifths of the roughly 400 genotyped donors. Both class I and class II loci were covered by HLA typing, at four-digit resolution. The later analysis used no new phenotypic data to find candidate immune exposures, relying instead on TCR beta sequences and their occurrence across donors. To predict cytomegalovirus infection status, the study brought together high-throughput TCR immunosequencing, statistical association of individual TCRs with disease status, and machine learning. An earlier analysis of some 500 of the donors used high-throughput TCR beta sequencing to judge whether each TCR beta V gene segment behaved as functional or pseudogenic. The study profiled the T cell repertoires of 500 to 800 subjects by immunosequencing and related them to cytomegalovirus serostatus. A separate validation cohort of roughly 130 different subjects was used in addition to the roughly 670-subject first cohort. Alongside the repertoire data, information on donor age, sex, ethnicity and CMV serostatus was compiled. Because of strong linkage in the cohort, five DR-DQ haplotypes were treated as single units for association and clustering. About 310 gigabases of sequencing data and approximately 85 million unique TCR sequences were included in an early release covering around 600 HLA-typed donors. Typing coverage varied by locus: about 620-630 donors for A, B, C, DRB1 and DQB1; roughly 560 for DQA1; approximately 610 for DPA1; around 490 for DPB1. The study was designed to test whether signatures of past pathogen exposure could be identified by cataloging public T cell receptors. Every repertoire in the discovery cohort had been generated on one and the same sequencing platform. Among 300 to 450 genotyped donors of the cohort, an average of approximately 230,000 unique TCR beta nucleotide sequences were sequenced per donor, around a sixth of them non-productive. A later genetic analysis used genome-wide SNP genotypes for about three fifths of the 666 donors, treating that subset as a discovery cohort.

Its CDR3 holds 15 amino acids, cysteine through phenylalanine. This entry keeps only the CDR3 DNA: 45 bases, framed from base 1. CDR1 and CDR2 (MNHNS, SASEGT) derive from the germline V gene. Trimming takes 6 bases off V and 8 bases off J; junction bases not matched to a gene: 13. In total, fewer than 750 healthy bone marrow donors made up the cohort. At the time of sampling, every cohort member was nominally healthy, though immune exposures that went unrecorded were likely present. The donor was CMV seronegative and was included in the group of 352 seronegative cohort members. A peripheral blood sample was collected from each donor, and TCR beta sequencing was performed on peripheral blood mononuclear cells. Genomic DNA extraction from the blood cell samples was performed with the Qiagen DNeasy Blood Extraction Kit. In the case of this clone: Its antigen remains unidentified. Base-call qualities are not available, and no considerably larger clone is one nucleotide away.

Library preparation was by the immunoSEQ multiplex PCR assay. The multiplex PCR relied on a mix of 60 forward primers for TCR Vbeta segments and 13 reverse primers for TCR Jbeta segments. A multiplex PCR assay on genomic DNA amplified the CDR3 region of rearranged TCR beta genes. Amplified TCR beta libraries were sequenced as 87-base-pair reads on the Illumina HiSeq System. On the study's bioinformatics: Across the 670 or so repertoires, a later analysis counted tens of millions of unique TCR beta chains, some 11 million of which were shared by at least two donors. Raw reads were error-corrected and collapsed into unique sequences by a nearest-neighbor algorithm in which closely related sequences were merged to remove PCR and sequencing errors. CDR3 sequences were aligned to IMGT reference sequences to assign V, D and J gene segments. For a sequence to be retained, at least a six-nucleotide match to both a V gene segment and a J gene segment was required. Rearrangements were classified as productive when the CDR3 lacked stop codons and remained in frame with V and J, and all other rearrangements were classified as non-productive. Following IMGT convention, CDR3 was defined as the stretch from the second conserved V-encoded cysteine to the conserved J-encoded phenylalanine. The earlier analysis of roughly 590 of the donors excluded any sequence lacking an unambiguous match to a single V gene segment. In an earlier analysis of a few hundred of the donors, V segments were called functional above 56.7% productive rearrangements and were called segregating when the between-donor standard deviation exceeded 5%. A statistical classification framework was built to diagnose cytomegalovirus status from the catalog of TCR beta chain sequences. In a later analysis, TCR nucleotide sequences were compared against IMGT/GENE-DB human TR gene sequences so that V and J genes could be assigned. A later analysis assigned CDR3 sequences and most-parsimonious VDJ recombination scenarios with the TCRdist pipeline. In a later analysis, every TCR beta chain was defined by the combination of its CDR3 amino acid sequence and its V-gene family, and reads without a unique V-gene family were dropped. In a later analysis, several hundred highly shared, low-generation-probability nucleotide sequences were removed to address suspected cross-contamination and a sequencing artifact. In a later analysis, a clonal expansion index for each public chain was calculated from normalized within-repertoire ranks of inferred template counts. Generation probabilities in a later analysis came from a VDJ recombination model fitted to out-of-frame rearrangements, and those results were checked against IGoR. Hypergeometric tests were used in a later analysis to score TCR-TCR, TCR-HLA and TCR-CMV co-occurrence, with a repertoire-size bias correction applied to the TCR pairs. A later analysis estimated false discovery rates by permuting HLA or CMV assignments 20 times. A later analysis grouped co-occurring TCRs with DBSCAN, adding TCRdist sequence similarity when clustering within HLA-allele-positive subsets. Repertoires with fewer than 30,000 or more than 120,000 public chains were left out of co-occurrence clustering, as were about 5 repertoires with anomalous nucleotide sharing. TCRdb mirrors the immuneACCESS table, restricted to in-frame sequences. Some clones are absent from its copies; in checked studies, under half trace to an unresolved V gene, and the reason for the others is unknown. V and J calls and clone size are given by that table; D and trimming were obtained from the DNA. In this sample the table shows a few hundred thousand clones, roughly four fifths of which occur a single time. The ten largest make up 1.1% to 1.5% of the sample.

The paper as a whole reports these results and caveats: This cohort had only TCR beta chains sequenced, and the lack of alpha or paired-chain data limited which features could be detected. According to a later analysis, most CMV-associated TCR beta chains appeared to be HLA-restricted, and the HLA associations seemed to be driven largely by CMV exposure. A further reported finding was that TCR beta sequences accurately predicted the HLA-A and HLA-B alleles for most subjects in the first cohort. CMV serostatus was the only immune exposure information available for the cohort. A cluster of highly shared sequence variants was judged likely to represent a technical artifact of the sequencing pipeline. According to a later genetic analysis, donors in an Asian-associated ancestry cluster had fewer N-insertions in productive TCRs than the roughly 700-donor mean. According to a later analysis, TCR association rates differed among HLA loci, with DRB1 alleles showing the most associated TCRs and HLA-C alleles showing the fewest. In an earlier analysis of more than 450 of the donors, most TCR beta V segments were observed in productive rearrangements about 90% or about 30% of the time, broadly matching IMGT annotations. In a later analysis, more than 15,000 TCR beta sequences were associated with specific HLA alleles at a false discovery rate of 0.05. The presence/absence analyses assumed that sequencing depth was roughly uniform across donors, and that assumption may not be true. Linkage disequilibrium might explain the correlated functional status among segregating V segments, but an unknown experimental factor could not be excluded. While some public TCRs were present in many individuals, most TCR sequences turned up only very rarely across donors. In a later analysis, HLA-associated TCR beta chains were found to be more clonally expanded and to have lower generation probabilities than equally common non-associated chains. In a later analysis, several top co-occurrence clusters were reported to appear linked to parvovirus B19, influenza, CMV and Epstein-Barr virus. A later genetic analysis associated a missense DCLRE1C variant with V-gene and J-gene trimming of TCR beta chains, and an independent cohort replicated the association. Assigning TCR associations to individual alleles was difficult when HLA alleles, especially DR and DQ, strongly co-occurred. The classifier was reported to diagnose cytomegalovirus status with high specificity and sensitivity in both the original cohort and the validation cohort. The study listed 164 TCR beta chains as associated with cytomegalovirus. Because HLA typing was missing for some donors at each locus, association tests included only the typed subset. In vitro tests confirmed that a few of the cytomegalovirus-associated TCR beta chains recognize cytomegalovirus antigens. Because counts were too low, roughly 18 rarely observed V segments, including chromosome 9 orphons, were left out of the earlier analysis of approximately 580 of the donors. It was suggested by the authors that the approach could potentially be generalized to other disease states and immunological phenotypes. The 87-base-pair reads could not distinguish some IMGT-functional V segments, including TRBV6-2 and TRBV6-3, so those segments were excluded.

Sequencing was performed on PBMCs. The clonotype was recovered from a girl aged 10 to 17 in good health and CMV-seronegative. The chain is encoded by TRBV6-1 joined to TRBJ1-2, and TRBD1 aligns with 9 junction nucleotides. At the DNA level, the sequence is TGTGCCAGCAGAGACATTAAGGACAGGGGTGGCGGCTACACCTTC. This sequence encodes CASRDIKDRGGGYTF.